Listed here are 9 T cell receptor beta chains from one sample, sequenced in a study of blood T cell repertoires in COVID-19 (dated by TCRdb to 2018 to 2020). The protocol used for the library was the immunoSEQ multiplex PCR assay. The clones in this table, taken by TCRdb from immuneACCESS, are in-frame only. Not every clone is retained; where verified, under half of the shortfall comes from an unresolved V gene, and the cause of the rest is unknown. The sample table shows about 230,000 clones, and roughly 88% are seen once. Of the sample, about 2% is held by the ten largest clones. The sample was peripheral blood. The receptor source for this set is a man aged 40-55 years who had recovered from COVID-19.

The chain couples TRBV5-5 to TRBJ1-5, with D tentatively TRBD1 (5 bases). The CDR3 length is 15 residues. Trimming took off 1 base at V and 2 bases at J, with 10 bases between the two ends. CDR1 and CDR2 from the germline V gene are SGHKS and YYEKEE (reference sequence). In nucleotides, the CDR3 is TGTGCCAGCAGCTTGTTCAGGGAGGGCAATCAGCCCCAGCATTTT. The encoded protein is CASSLFREGNQPQHF.

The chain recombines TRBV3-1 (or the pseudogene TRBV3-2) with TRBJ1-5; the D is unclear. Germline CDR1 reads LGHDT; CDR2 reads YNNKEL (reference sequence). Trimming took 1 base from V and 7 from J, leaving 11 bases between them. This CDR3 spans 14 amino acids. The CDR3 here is CASSQAWGGQPQHF. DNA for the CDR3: TGTGCCAGCAGCCAAGCCTGGGGAGGACAGCCCCAGCATTTT.

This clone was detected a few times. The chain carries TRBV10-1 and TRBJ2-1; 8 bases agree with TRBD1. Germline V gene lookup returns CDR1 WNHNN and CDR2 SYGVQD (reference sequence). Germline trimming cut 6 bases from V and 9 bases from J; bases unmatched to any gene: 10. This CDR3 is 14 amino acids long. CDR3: CASSPQGARSEQFF. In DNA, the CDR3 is TGCGCCAGCAGCCCTCAGGGGGCTAGGAGTGAGCAGTTCTTC.

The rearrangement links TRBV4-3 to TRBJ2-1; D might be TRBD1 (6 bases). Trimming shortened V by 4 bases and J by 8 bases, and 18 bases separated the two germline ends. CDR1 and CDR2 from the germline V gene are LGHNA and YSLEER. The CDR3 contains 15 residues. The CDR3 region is CASSLGPVKGDEQFF. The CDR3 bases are TGCGCCAGCAGCCTCGGACCCGTGAAGGGGGATGAGCAGTTCTTC.

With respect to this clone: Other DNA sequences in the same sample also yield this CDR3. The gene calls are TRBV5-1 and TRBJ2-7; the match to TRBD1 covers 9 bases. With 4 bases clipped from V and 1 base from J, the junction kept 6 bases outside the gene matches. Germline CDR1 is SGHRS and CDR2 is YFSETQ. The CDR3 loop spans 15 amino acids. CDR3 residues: CASSLGQGRSYEQYF. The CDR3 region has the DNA TGCGCCAGCAGCCTTGGACAGGGGCGATCCTACGAGCAGTACTTC.

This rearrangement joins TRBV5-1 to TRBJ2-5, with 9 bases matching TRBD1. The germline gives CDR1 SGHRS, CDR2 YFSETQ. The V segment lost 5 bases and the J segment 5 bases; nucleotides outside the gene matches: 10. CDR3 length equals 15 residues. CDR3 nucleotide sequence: TGCGCCAGCAGAATGACAGGGGGTAGTTCGGAGACCCAGTACTTC. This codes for CASRMTGGSSETQYF.

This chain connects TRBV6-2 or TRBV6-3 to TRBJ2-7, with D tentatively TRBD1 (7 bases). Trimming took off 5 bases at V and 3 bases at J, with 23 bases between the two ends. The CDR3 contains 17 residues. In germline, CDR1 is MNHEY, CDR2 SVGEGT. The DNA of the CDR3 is TGTGCCAGCAGTCCGATACAGGGGCGCCCCGGGGGCTACGAGCAGTACTTC. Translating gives CASSPIQGRPGGYEQYF.

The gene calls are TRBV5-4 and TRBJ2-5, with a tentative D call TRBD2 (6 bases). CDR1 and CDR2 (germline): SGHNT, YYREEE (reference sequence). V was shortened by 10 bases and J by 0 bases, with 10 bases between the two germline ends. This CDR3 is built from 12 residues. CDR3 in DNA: TGTGCCTTCCGGAGGGACCAAGAGACCCAGTACTTC. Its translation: CAFRRDQETQYF.

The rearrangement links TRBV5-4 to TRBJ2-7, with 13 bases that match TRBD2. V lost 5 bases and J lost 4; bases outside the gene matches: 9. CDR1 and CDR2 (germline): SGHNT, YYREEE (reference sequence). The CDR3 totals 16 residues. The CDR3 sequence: CASRSVPGLAGYEQYF. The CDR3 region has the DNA TGTGCCAGCAGATCAGTCCCGGGACTAGCGGGATACGAGCAGTACTTC. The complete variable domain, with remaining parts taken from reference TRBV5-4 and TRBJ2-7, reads ETGVTQSPTHLIKTRGQQVTLRCSSQSGHNTVSWYQQALGQGPQFIFQYYREEENGRGNFPPRFSGLQFPNYSSELNVNALELDDSALYLCASRSVPGLAGYEQYFGPGTRLTVT.